This T cell receptor beta chain was found in a study of T cell responses to AZD1222 COVID-19 vaccine. Whole-study findings and limits: Dominant at 160-218 and 743-854, vaccine-associated CD4 TCRs also spanned spike. Nearly half of spike-specific TCRs reportedly target unmutated variant regions.

The assay was immunoSEQ multiplex PCR, and TCRdb's table has in-frame clones only and misses some. Of around 70,000 clones listed, roughly 85% were seen once; the top ten hold around 1.3%. The CDR3 has 15 residues. V lost 0 bases to trimming and J lost 1 base, with 8 bases between them. Germline CDR1 is SGHTS and CDR2 is YDEGEE. Worth noting for this clone: Its antigen is not known.

This TCR derives from an adult who received the AZD1222 COVID-19 vaccine. This chain joins TRBV5-8 and TRBJ1-5; D is unresolved. Sequenced material: peripheral blood, taken 28 days after the second AZD1222 dose. The CDR3 DNA reads TGTGCCAGCAGCTTGGACCGGAGGAGCAATCAGCCCCAGCATTTT. The encoded protein is CASSLDRRSNQPQHF.